This T cell receptor (beta chain) derives from a study of CXCR3-negative and CXCR3-positive naive CD8 T cells. Study conclusions and caveats: The study found comparably high diversity in both naive subsets and much lower diversity in memory CD8+ cells. Naive cells that were CXCR3-positive had more hydrophobic TRB CDR3s (compared with CXCR3-negative naive cells).

As to this clonotype: As yet, its antigen is unknown.

Germline V gene lookup returns CDR1 SGDLS and CDR2 YYNGEE. This CDR3 comprises 13 residues. The authors made the TRB cDNA libraries by 5' RACE using UMI labels. No DNA is given; TCRdb re-called the 5' RACE reads and lists each CDR3 protein once. The sample totals 150,000 to 160,000 distinct CDR3 sequences. The sequenced sample was naive CXCR3+ CD8+ T cells from blood. The subset here: CD45RO-CCR7+CD27+CD95- naive CD8+ T cells expressing CXCR3 (TNR3+). This sequence originates from a human donor in good health. Some clones in this sample may be carry-over from other donors' samples. This chain uses TRBV9 with TRBJ2-7; lacking DNA, the TRBD1 call made by TCRdb goes unchecked. CDR3: CASSPRTGGEQYF.